This T cell receptor beta chain was found in a study of shared clonotypes between healthy human individuals (dated by TCRdb to about 2020). Describing the broader study: The cohort comprised a couple of women and a few men aged 18 to 49 years. To increase sequencing depth and limit assay-specific biases, TCR repertoire library preparation and sequencing were carried out by different laboratories using diverse techniques. To estimate repertoire size and how much clonotype sharing occurs between individuals, the study deeply sequenced the blood TCR repertoires of five healthy adults. Between about 0.85 and 10 billion PBMCs per donor were obtained by leukapheresis. For each donor, CD4 naive and CD4 memory were each given three plates, CD8 naive was given two plates, and CD8 memory was given one plate.

Remarks on this clone: The antigen this receptor binds is unknown. No quality values exist for individual bases; no much larger clone is one base distant.

V trim: 4 bases; J trim: 1 base; unmatched bases: 5. CDR1 and CDR2 were assigned from the germline V gene as SGDLS and YYNGEE. The CDR3 contains 15 residues, cysteine and phenylalanine counted. Only the CDR3 DNA stays, 45 bases, in frame from base 1. What the authors observed across the whole study: Pairwise subsampling indicated that sequencing depth was expected to affect the degree of clonotype sharing among donors. Clonotypes shared by all four sorted-subset donors showed higher generation probabilities than non-shared clonotypes. The small number of donors limited the genetic and exposure-history diversity represented. Naive subsets generally had larger estimated clonotype richness than memory subsets did. Even with the large sequencing depth, rarefaction of the sorted-subset datasets indicated that sequencing was incomplete. Approximately 5% of naive CD4, roughly 3.6% of naive CD8, approximately 2% of memory CD4, and roughly 0.4% of memory CD8 clonotypes were shared across several donors. Only blood was sampled, and tissue TCR repertoires likely differ from those in blood.

Donors were healthy HIV-negative adults with no recently reported acute infections or vaccinations. All donors were Caucasian adults living in Nashville, Tennessee, USA. CD4+ T cells were enriched by magnetic negative selection, after which naive cells were positively selected on CD45RA and the negative fraction was taken as the memory subset. Blood was collected by leukapheresis, and PBMCs were isolated by Ficoll-Histopaque density gradient centrifugation and then cryopreserved in liquid nitrogen vapor phase. Analytical flow cytometry was used to check the purity and quantity of every magnetically sorted T cell population. Genomic DNA was isolated from every sorted fraction and measured by UV absorbance on a Nanodrop 2000c. Using the deep immunoSEQ assay, TCR CDR3 regions were amplified from genomic DNA by multiplex PCR. For each cell subset, the extracted genomic DNA was distributed evenly across all wells of several immunoSEQ 96-well plates, and each plate served as one replicate. For sorted subsets, each replicate PCR was loaded with about 0.2 ug genomic DNA, equivalent to 32,000 or so T cell genomes. The purified libraries were quantified using a Qubit 3.0 fluorometer, sized with a Bioanalyzer 2100, and then quantified again using the KAPA Library Quantification kit. Every immunoSEQ 96-well plate was sequenced on a dedicated single-read 150-cycle Illumina NextSeq 550 flow cell. Per the original workflow: Because the immunoSEQ output held only junctional sequences and lacked quality scores, the filtering could not match the filtering applied to full-length reads. To assign V/J genes and CDR3, sequences were annotated using PyIR, a Python wrapper for IgBLAST v1.9, with IMGT germline references. Any read was removed if the V/J assignment was weak (E-value above 1e-6), the CDR3 was missing, or the read contained stop codons, out-of-frame junctions, or ambiguous translated residues. A V3J clonotype was defined by an identical inferred V gene, J gene, and CDR3 amino acid sequence. Percentage overlap between repertoires was calculated by dividing the number of shared unique clonotypes by the size of the smaller repertoire. Three approaches were used to assess repertoire richness: RTK rarefaction, the Chao1 estimator, and Recon v2.1 estimates of unobserved clonotypes. OLGA was used to compute generation probabilities for all TCRbeta clonotypes that the gDNA method yielded from a handful of donors. Held by TCRdb, this immuneACCESS table contains in-frame sequences only and omits some clones. Under half of the omission traces to an unresolved V gene where checked; the cause of the rest is unknown. V, J and clone size derive from that table, while D and trimming were established from the DNA sequence. This sample holds roughly 2.5 million clones; just over 90% were observed only once. The ten largest clones take up around 0.14% of the sample.

This clonotype was sampled from a man aged 18 to 35 in good health. Sequencing used naive CD4+ T cells sorted from blood. The meaning of the sample's cell subset or site label: CD45RA+ positively selected. The chain is assembled from TRBV9 and TRBJ2-5; the central 9 bases match TRBD1. The CDR3 sequence is CASSSWDRVQETQYF. The bases read TGTGCCAGCAGCTCCTGGGACAGGGTCCAAGAGACCCAGTACTTC. With the rest looked up from the reference TRBV9 and TRBJ2-5 genes rather than sequenced, the full variable domain is DSGVTQTPKHLITATGQRVTLRCSPRSGDLSVYWYQQSLDQGLQFLIQYYNGEERAKGNILERFSAQQFPDLHSELNLSSLELGDSALYFCASSSWDRVQETQYFGPGTRLLVL.